A single sample is the source of the 25 T cell receptor beta chains below, sequenced in a study of blood T cells in healthy people across ages (dated by TCRdb to the mid-2010s). Library construction relied on 5' RACE. Sequencing was performed on an Illumina HiSeq 2500. A second about 7 to 11 cycle PCR used a sample-barcoded 5' primer and a J-beta primer mix. The public reads were run again by TCRdb, first through fastp at Q25 and then through MiXCR, and only productive beta chains were kept. Rows with a matching CDR3 protein are joined into one entry that keeps the most common DNA and genes. This sample has more than 650,000 distinct CDR3 sequences in its table, and about 53% of those were observed once. Approximately 40% of the sample belongs to the ten largest clones. Sequences were obtained from blood. These receptors were taken from a man aged 80 or over in good health.

The chain links TRBV5-1 to TRBJ1-5; TRBD1 agrees at 11 bases. V lost 0 bases to trimming and J lost 6 bases; unmatched junction nucleotides: 5. Per the germline V gene, CDR1 is SGHRS and CDR2 is YFSETQ. This CDR3 is built from 16 residues. Here the CDR3 DNA reads TGCGCCAGCAGCTTGGGGACAGGGGGCGGCGGTCAGCCCCAGCATTTT. It encodes CASSLGTGGGGQPQHF.

The V gene is TRBV25-1, the J gene TRBJ1-1; 7 nucleotides line up with TRBD1. After removal of 10 bases from V and 1 base from J, the junction contained 12 bases not matched to a gene. Germline-derived CDR1 and CDR2 are MGHDK and SYGVNS. The CDR3 contains 15 residues. The CDR3 DNA reads as TGTGCCAACCGACCGGGACAGCAGGCGAACACTGAAGCTTTCTTT. Protein product: CANRPGQQANTEAFF.

This chain connects TRBV6-5 to TRBJ2-1; possible D gene TRBD2, 6 bases. V was cut by 5 bases and J by 4 bases, with 15 bases left in between. The CDR3 has 15 amino acids. Germline values: CDR1 MNHEY, CDR2 SVGAGI. CDR3 nucleotide sequence: TGTGCCAGCAGTCGCGCTAGCGTCAATTACAATGAGCAGTTCTTC. Amino acid sequence: CASSRASVNYNEQFF.

This chain uses TRBV6-1 with TRBJ2-3, with a possible D match to TRBD1 (6 bases). Germline CDR1 is MNHNS and CDR2 is SASEGT. Trimming took 3 bases from V and 3 from J, leaving 10 bases between them. The CDR3 is made up of 14 amino acids. The CDR3 loop reads CASSDGRGTDTQYF. CDR3 nucleotide sequence: TGTGCCAGCAGTGACGGCAGGGGAACAGATACGCAGTATTTT.

In its sample, this clonotype was seen a few times. J is TRBJ2-3 and V is TRBV7-6; 14 nucleotides line up with TRBD2. CDR3 length: 19 residues. V was clipped by 5 bases and J by 0 bases; unmatched bases: 10. The germline V gene encodes CDR1 SGHVS and CDR2 FNYEAQ. The CDR3: CASSPRGLAGGPSTDTQYF. The CDR3 bases are TGTGCCAGCAGCCCGAGAGGACTAGCGGGAGGCCCTAGCACAGATACGCAGTATTTT.

The chain uses TRBV4-1 and TRBJ2-4; TRBD2 aligns across 7 bases. Germline trimming cut 1 base from V and 6 bases from J; bases unmatched to any gene: 3. The CDR3 has 14 amino acids. Germline CDR1 MGHRA, CDR2 YSYEKL. CDR3 nucleotides: TGCGCCAGCAGCCAAGCGGGAGGAATAAACATTCAGTACTTC. Protein sequence: CASSQAGGINIQYF.

The rearrangement joins TRBV7-2 to TRBJ2-1; 8 bases line up with TRBD2. Germline V gives CDR1 SGHTA, CDR2 FQGNSA. V was pared by 4 bases and J by 3 bases, with 11 bases of the junction left unmatched. The CDR3 runs to 17 residues. In DNA form, the CDR3 reads TGTGCCAGCAGCTCTCCCCCGGGACTAGGGGTCTACAATGAGCAGTTCTTC. This translates into CASSSPPGLGVYNEQFF.

The chain joins TRBV29-1 to TRBJ2-7; D remains unclear. Deletions cut 4 bases from V and 3 bases from J, with 13 bases between. The CDR3 runs 13 residues. CDR1 SQVTM and CDR2 ANQGSEA come from the germline V gene. The CDR3 sequence: CSVGPGNGYEQYF. The CDR3 coding sequence is TGCAGCGTTGGGCCTGGGAACGGCTACGAGCAGTACTTC.

This clonotype was seen only a few times. This chain joins TRBV20-1 and TRBJ1-2; D may be TRBD1 (6 bases). The CDR3 totals 15 residues. V was trimmed by 8 bases and J by 5 bases, leaving 24 bases between them. Germline CDR1 is DFQATT and CDR2 is SNEGSKA (reference sequence). Here the CDR3 DNA reads TGCAGTACAATAGGGGGAGACGGCCGATCGTATGGCTACACCTTC. Protein: CSTIGGDGRSYGYTF.

The chain has TRBV6-2 or TRBV6-3 and TRBJ2-1, with 14 bases fitting TRBD2. V was pared by 5 bases and J by 5 bases, with 14 bases of the junction left unmatched. Germline-derived CDR1 and CDR2 are MNHEY and SVGEGT. There are 19 residues in the CDR3. The DNA for the CDR3 is TGTGCCAGCAGTCCGACTAGCGGGAGGGCCAATGTGGTACACAATGAGCAGTTCTTC. It encodes CASSPTSGRANVVHNEQFF.

With respect to this clonotype: At one end the junction does not follow the germline gene, possibly because of a read error. V usage is TRBV7-2 and J usage is TRBJ1-1; D might be TRBD1 (6 bases). In germline, CDR1 is SGHTA, CDR2 FQGNSA. This CDR3 region has 16 residues. The CDR3 DNA reads TGTGCCAGCAGCTTACGACAGGTCCGGCGAAACACTGTAGCTTTCTTT. It translates to CASSLRQVRRNTVAFF.

The chain links TRBV6-1 to TRBJ2-1; the D gene is possibly TRBD2 (6 bases). CDR1 is MNHNS, CDR2 SASEGT, per germline. V lost 6 bases and J 9 bases, leaving 18 bases between the germline ends. The CDR3 spans 14 residues. The CDR3 reads CASRRPGELVEQFF. The DNA of the CDR3 is TGTGCCAGCAGGAGGCCGGGGGAGTTGGTTGAGCAGTTCTTC.

This chain links TRBV7-9 with TRBJ1-1; possibly TRBD1 for D (5 bases). Trimming shortened V by 3 bases and J by 4 bases, and 12 bases separated the two germline ends. Germline values: CDR1 SEHNR, CDR2 FQNEAQ (reference sequence). The CDR3 length is 14 residues. CDR3 loop: CASSFGGAITEAFF. The CDR3, as DNA: TGTGCCAGCAGCTTCGGTGGGGCTATCACTGAAGCTTTCTTT. The complete variable domain, with remaining parts taken from reference TRBV7-9 and TRBJ1-1, reads DTGVSQNPRHKITKRGQNVTFRCDPISEHNRLYWYRQTLGQGPEFLTYFQNEAQLEKSRLLSDRFSAERPKGSFSTLEIQRTEQGDSAMYLCASSFGGAITEAFFGQGTRLTVV.

The chain links TRBV9 to TRBJ2-7; D is undetermined. The CDR3 totals 14 residues. CDR1 and CDR2 (germline): SGDLS, YYNGEE. V lost 6 bases and J lost 5, with 18 bases in between. The CDR3 coding sequence is TGTGCCAGCACCAAGGCGGAAAGGTCCGACGAGCAGTACTTC. Protein sequence: CASTKAERSDEQYF.

CDR3 loop: CSASGADRASGEQYF. The CDR3 DNA reads TGCAGTGCTAGCGGCGCCGACAGGGCAAGCGGCGAGCAGTACTTC. The rearrangement joins TRBV20-1 to TRBJ2-7; 7 positions agree with TRBD1. J gave up 6 bases and V 3 bases, and 14 bases lay outside the gene matches. Germline CDR1 reads DFQATT; CDR2 reads SNEGSKA (reference sequence). CDR3 length equals 15 residues.

V and J are TRBV24-1 and TRBJ2-3; the D gene is possibly TRBD1 (6 bases). V dropped 4 bases and J dropped 14 bases, with 24 bases sitting between them. CDR1 and CDR2 (germline): KGHDR, SFDVKD. The CDR3 runs to 15 residues. CDR3 sequence: CATSDGRATDRYAYF. Written as DNA, the CDR3 is TGTGCCACCAGTGACGGACGGGCGACGGACAGATACGCGTATTTT.

This clonotype appeared a single time. The chain couples TRBV7-8 to TRBJ2-1; 9 positions match TRBD1. TRBJ2-7 matches the DNA end more closely, so the J call is doubtful. CDR1 SGHVS and CDR2 FQNEAQ come from the germline V gene. The CDR3 has 14 amino acids. The CDR3 DNA reads TGTGCCAGCAGCTTAGGAGACAGGGGGAGGGTGCAGTACTTC. It translates to CASSLGDRGRVQYF.

The chain joins TRBV20-1 to TRBJ2-7; D not resolved. This CDR3 is built from 11 residues. Germline values: CDR1 DFQATT, CDR2 SNEGSKA (reference sequence). Trimming took off 7 bases at V and 1 base at J, with 8 bases between the two ends. CDR3 DNA: TGCAGTGGTCGAACTTCCTACGAGCAGTACTTC. Residues: CSGRTSYEQYF.

This clonotype has more than one count but fewer than ten. The chain recombines TRBV20-1 with TRBJ2-5; 10 bases are shared with TRBD1. The J call is in doubt because the DNA end fits TRBJ2-7 better. CDR3 length equals 15 residues. Germline V gene lookup returns CDR1 DFQATT and CDR2 SNEGSKA (reference sequence). The CDR3 loop is CSARASGQGYYEQYF. The CDR3 DNA follows: TGCAGTGCTAGAGCCTCGGGACAGGGGTACTACGAGCAGTACTTC.

The chain employs TRBV29-1 and TRBJ2-3, with D possibly matching TRBD1 (6 bases). Germline CDR1 and CDR2: SQVTM and ANQGSEA. The germline V and J ends were trimmed by 2 bases and 14 bases, with 26 bases remaining between them. The length of the CDR3 is 15 residues. The CDR3 coding sequence is TGCAGCGTTGAAAGGGGGTCAGGGGCGAAGGGGTACGCGTATTTT. It codes for CSVERGSGAKGYAYF.

There are a few counts of this clonotype. The V and J genes are TRBV27 and TRBJ2-7, with TRBD2 matching over 11 bases. The CDR3 covers 16 residues. The germline CDR1 and CDR2 sequences are MNHEY and SMNVEV (reference sequence). V lost 6 bases, J lost 7 bases, and 14 bases stayed unmatched. The CDR3 DNA reads as TGTGCCAGCAGCCTAACTATAGCGGGAGGGCGGGGGGAGCAGTACTTC. Translating it yields CASSLTIAGGRGEQYF.

The chain couples TRBV7-9 to TRBJ2-7, with 9 bases lining up with TRBD1. Germline V lookup: CDR1 SEHNR, CDR2 FQNEAQ (reference sequence). V lost 5 bases, J lost 3 bases, and 11 bases stayed unmatched. This CDR3 has 16 amino acids. The CDR3 reads CASSTGPGQGFYEQYF. The CDR3 bases are TGTGCCAGCAGCACTGGGCCGGGACAGGGTTTCTACGAGCAGTACTTC.

The gene calls are TRBV9 and TRBJ1-1; the D gene is possibly TRBD1 (5 bases). V dropped 0 bases and J dropped 5 bases, with 8 bases sitting between them. CDR1 is SGDLS and CDR2 is YYNGEE in the germline V gene. CDR3 length: 13 amino acids. This CDR3 is CASSVGRQTEAFF. CDR3 bases: TGTGCCAGCAGCGTAGGCAGACAGACTGAAGCTTTCTTT.

The chain couples TRBV6-5 to TRBJ2-1, with 7 bases matching TRBD2. Trimming cost V 0 bases and J 2 bases; bases outside gene matches: 4. The CDR3 runs 16 residues. Germline V gives CDR1 MNHEY, CDR2 SVGAGI. Here the CDR3 reads CASSYSGGETYNEQFF. As DNA, the CDR3 is TGTGCCAGCAGTTACTCGGGAGGGGAGACCTACAATGAGCAGTTCTTC.

The rearrangement links TRBV12-3 or TRBV12-4 to TRBJ2-7; D unresolved. CDR3 length: 14 amino acids. The V gene lost 8 bases and the J gene lost 7 bases, with 21 bases spanning the gap. Written as DNA, the CDR3 is TGTGCCAGCTCGACCTCGGGCACCTCCGGGGAGCAGTACTTC. Its translation: CASSTSGTSGEQYF.